Sequencing of this T cell receptor (beta chain) was carried out in a study of CD8 T cells in Susac syndrome. This CDR3 has 14 residues. The germline gives CDR1 KGHSH, CDR2 LQKENI. Deletions cut 2 bases from V and 1 base from J, with 8 bases between. An amount of RNA that ranged from 0.5 to 1 ug was reverse transcribed with random hexamers. In TCRdb, the immunoSEQ multiplex PCR reads were re-called with MiXCR into one record per CDR3 protein. This sample has under 200,000 distinct CDR3 sequences, with 90% to 95% found just once. The sequenced material came from CD8+ T cells from PBMCs. V gene TRBV18 combines with J gene TRBJ1-1; D not certain. The source is a human donor with multiple sclerosis. The CDR3 DNA reads TGTGCCAGCTCACCAGAGCCAGCGAACACTGAAGCTTTCTTT. Translation gives CASSPEPANTEAFF.